These T cell receptor beta chains were read from a single sample in a study of shared clonotypes between healthy human individuals. Measured with immunoSEQ multiplex PCR; TCRdb has only the in-frame clones, and not every one. The sample includes some 2,000,000 clones, about 95% of them seen just once. The specimen sequenced was naive CD4+ T cells sorted from blood. The receptors originated from a man in his late teens or twenties in good health. CDR3s include the opening cysteine and the closing phenylalanine or tryptophan. Each record gives: V gene, J gene, clone size, D gene, CDR3 DNA, CDR3 protein. D genes are given only for firm matches. Size values are once, few and many counts, or a class for expanded clones, and some rows have none.

V gene: TRBV6-1
J gene: TRBJ2-2
clone size: -
D gene: TRBD1
CDR3 DNA: TGTGCCAGCAGGGGACAGGGGACGACCGGGGAGCTGTTTTTT
CDR3 protein: CASRGQGTTGELFF

V gene: TRBV6-1
J gene: TRBJ2-7
clone size: -
D gene: -
CDR3 DNA: TGTGCCAGCAGTGAAGCGGGGTTGAACTACGAGCAGTACTTC
CDR3 protein: CASSEAGLNYEQYF

V gene: TRBV2
J gene: TRBJ2-1
clone size: -
D gene: -
CDR3 DNA: TGTGCCAGCAGTCTATCCTCTAATGAGCAGTTCTTC
CDR3 protein: CASSLSSNEQFF

V gene: TRBV9
J gene: TRBJ1-6
clone size: -
D gene: -
CDR3 DNA: TGTGCCAGCAGCGCCGAAGGCACAGATAATTCACCCCTCCACTTT
CDR3 protein: CASSAEGTDNSPLHF

V gene: TRBV10-1
J gene: TRBJ1-6
clone size: -
D gene: -
CDR3 DNA: TGCGCCAGCAGAGAGAATCTCCTCCACTTT
CDR3 protein: CASRENLLHF

V gene: TRBV30
J gene: TRBJ1-3
clone size: -
D gene: -
CDR3 DNA: TGTGCCTGGCAGCTTTTTGGAAACACCATATATTTT
CDR3 protein: CAWQLFGNTIYF

V gene: TRBV7-2
J gene: TRBJ1-2
clone size: -
D gene: -
CDR3 DNA: TGTGCCAGCAGCTTAGTTACAAACTATGGCTACACCTTC
CDR3 protein: CASSLVTNYGYTF

V gene: TRBV27
J gene: TRBJ1-1
clone size: -
D gene: -
CDR3 DNA: TGTGCCAGCAGTTTAACCCCGAACACTGAAGCTTTCTTT
CDR3 protein: CASSLTPNTEAFF

V gene: TRBV28
J gene: TRBJ1-4
clone size: -
D gene: TRBD1
CDR3 DNA: TGTGCCAGCAGCCCTTCCGGGACAGTAAATGAAAAACTGTTTTTT
CDR3 protein: CASSPSGTVNEKLFF

V gene: TRBV9
J gene: TRBJ1-3
clone size: -
D gene: -
CDR3 DNA: TGTGCCAGCAGCGTAGACCCCCAAGTCCCAAACACCATATATTTT
CDR3 protein: CASSVDPQVPNTIYF

V gene: TRBV7-2
J gene: TRBJ2-7
clone size: -
D gene: -
CDR3 DNA: TGTGCCAGCAGCTTAGAAGGGCTAGCGACAGCCAGGGAGCAGTACTTC
CDR3 protein: CASSLEGLATAREQYF

V gene: TRBV6-1
J gene: TRBJ2-5
clone size: once
D gene: TRBD2
CDR3 DNA: TGTGCCAGCAGTGAAGGGCGGGGGGGCTTGCTCCGCGGCGAGACCCAGTACTTC
CDR3 protein: CASSEGRGGLLRGETQYF

V gene: TRBV5-1
J gene: TRBJ1-2
clone size: -
D gene: TRBD1
CDR3 DNA: TGCGCCAGCAGCTCGGGACAGGCCGCTGGAGGCTACACCTTC
CDR3 protein: CASSSGQAAGGYTF

V gene: TRBV27
J gene: TRBJ2-7
clone size: -
D gene: -
CDR3 DNA: TGTGCCAGCAGTCCCCGCGGCACAAAGACCTACGAGCAGTACTTC
CDR3 protein: CASSPRGTKTYEQYF